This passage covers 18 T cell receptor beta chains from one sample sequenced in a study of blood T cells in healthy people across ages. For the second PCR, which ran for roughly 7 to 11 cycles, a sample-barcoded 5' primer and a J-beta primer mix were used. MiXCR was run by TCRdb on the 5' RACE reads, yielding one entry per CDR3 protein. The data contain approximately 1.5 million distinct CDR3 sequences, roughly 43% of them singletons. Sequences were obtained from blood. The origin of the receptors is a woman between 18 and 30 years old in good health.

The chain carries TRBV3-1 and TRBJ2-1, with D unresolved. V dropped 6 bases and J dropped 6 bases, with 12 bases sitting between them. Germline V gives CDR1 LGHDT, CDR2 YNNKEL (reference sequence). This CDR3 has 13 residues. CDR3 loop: CASRRPLSNEQFF. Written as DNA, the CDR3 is TGTGCCAGCAGGCGACCTCTTAGCAATGAGCAGTTCTTC.

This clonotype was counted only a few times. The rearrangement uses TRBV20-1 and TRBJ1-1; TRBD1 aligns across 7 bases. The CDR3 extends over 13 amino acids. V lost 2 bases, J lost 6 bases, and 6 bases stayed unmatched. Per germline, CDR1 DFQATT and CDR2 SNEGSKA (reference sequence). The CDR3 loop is CSARTTGFAEAFF. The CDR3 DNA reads TGCAGTGCTAGAACGACAGGGTTCGCTGAAGCTTTCTTT.

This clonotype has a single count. CDR3 loop: CSVRGPQNTEAFF. The DNA for the CDR3 is TGCAGCGTCAGGGGTCCTCAGAACACTGAAGCTTTCTTT. The chain has TRBV29-1 and TRBJ1-1; tentative D call: TRBD1 (6 bases). Germline V gives CDR1 SQVTM, CDR2 ANQGSEA. The CDR3 spans 13 residues. With 6 bases removed from V and 1 base from J, the gap between germline ends came to 12 bases.

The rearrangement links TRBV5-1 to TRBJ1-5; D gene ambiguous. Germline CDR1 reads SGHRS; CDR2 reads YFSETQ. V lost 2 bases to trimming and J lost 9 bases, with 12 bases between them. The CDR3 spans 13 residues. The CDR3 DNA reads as TGCGCCAGCAGCTTTGGTAAGGATTGGCCCCAGCATTTT. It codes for CASSFGKDWPQHF.

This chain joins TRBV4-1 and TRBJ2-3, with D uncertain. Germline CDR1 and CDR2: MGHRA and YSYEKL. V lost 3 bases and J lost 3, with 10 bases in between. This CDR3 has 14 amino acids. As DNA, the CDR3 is TGCGCCAGCAGCCATGCCTATAGTACAGATACGCAGTATTTT. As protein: CASSHAYSTDTQYF.

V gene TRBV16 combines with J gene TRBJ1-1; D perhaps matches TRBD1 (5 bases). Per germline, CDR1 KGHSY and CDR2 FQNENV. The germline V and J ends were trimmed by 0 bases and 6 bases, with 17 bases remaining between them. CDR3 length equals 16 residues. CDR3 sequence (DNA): TGTGCCAGCAGCCAATCCTCAGGGTTAGGGAAGCCTGAAGCTTTCTTT. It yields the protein CASSQSSGLGKPEAFF.

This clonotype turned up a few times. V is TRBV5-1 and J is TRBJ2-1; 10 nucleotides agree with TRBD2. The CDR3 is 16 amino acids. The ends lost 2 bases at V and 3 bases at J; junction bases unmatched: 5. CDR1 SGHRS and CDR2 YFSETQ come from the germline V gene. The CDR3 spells CASSFLAGAIYNEQFF. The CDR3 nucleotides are TGCGCCAGCAGCTTCCTAGCGGGAGCTATCTACAATGAGCAGTTCTTC. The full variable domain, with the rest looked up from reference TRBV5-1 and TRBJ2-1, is KAGVTQTPRYLIKTRGQQVTLSCSPISGHRSVSWYQQTPGQGLQFLFEYFSETQRNKGNFPGRFSGRQFSNSRSEMNVSTLELGDSALYLCASSFLAGAIYNEQFFGPGTRLTVL.

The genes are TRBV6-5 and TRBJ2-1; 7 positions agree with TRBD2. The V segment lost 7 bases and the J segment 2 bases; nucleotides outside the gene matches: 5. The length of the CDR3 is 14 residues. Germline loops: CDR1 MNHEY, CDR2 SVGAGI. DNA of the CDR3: TGTGCCAGCACCAGAGGGAGGGCCTACAATGAGCAGTTCTTC. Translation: CASTRGRAYNEQFF.

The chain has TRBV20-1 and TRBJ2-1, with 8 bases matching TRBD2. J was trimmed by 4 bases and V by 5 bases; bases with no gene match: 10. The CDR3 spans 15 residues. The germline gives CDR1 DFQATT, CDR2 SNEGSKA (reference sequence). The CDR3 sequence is CSAPKGAGDYNEQFF. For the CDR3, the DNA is TGCAGTGCTCCAAAGGGAGCGGGGGATTACAATGAGCAGTTCTTC.

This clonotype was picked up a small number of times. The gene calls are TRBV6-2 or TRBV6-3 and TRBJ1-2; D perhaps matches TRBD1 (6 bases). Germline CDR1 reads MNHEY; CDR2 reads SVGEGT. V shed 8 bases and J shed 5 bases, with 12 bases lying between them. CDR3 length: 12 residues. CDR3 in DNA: TGTGCCAGCGGGGGCGCCCTGTATGGCTACACCTTC. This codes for CASGGALYGYTF.

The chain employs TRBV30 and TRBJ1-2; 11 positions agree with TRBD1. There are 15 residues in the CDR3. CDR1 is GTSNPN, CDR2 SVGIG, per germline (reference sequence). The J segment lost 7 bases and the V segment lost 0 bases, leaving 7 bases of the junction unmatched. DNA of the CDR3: TGTGCCTGGAGTGTCGGCAGGACAGGGGGCTCTGGCTACACCTTC. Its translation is CAWSVGRTGGSGYTF. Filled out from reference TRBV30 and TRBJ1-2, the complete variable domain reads SQTIHQWPATLVQPVGSPLSLECTVEGTSNPNLYWYRQAAGRGLQLLFYSVGIGQISSEVPQNLSASRPQDRQFILSSKKLLLSDSGFYLCAWSVGRTGGSGYTFGSGTRLTVV.

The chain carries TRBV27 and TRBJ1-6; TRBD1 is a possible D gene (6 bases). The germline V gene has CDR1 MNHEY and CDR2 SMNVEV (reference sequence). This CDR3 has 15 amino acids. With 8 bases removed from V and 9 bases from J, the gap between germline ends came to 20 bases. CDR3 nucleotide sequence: TGTGCCAGCGGGCGCCTCCAGGGGATTAGTTCACCCCTCCACTTT. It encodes CASGRLQGISSPLHF.

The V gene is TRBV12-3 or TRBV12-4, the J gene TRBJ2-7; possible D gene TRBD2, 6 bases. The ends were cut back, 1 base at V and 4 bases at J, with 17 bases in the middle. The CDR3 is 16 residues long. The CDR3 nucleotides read TGTGCCAGCAGTTTAGGCACGGATGGAGGGCTTTACGAGCAGTACTTC. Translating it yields CASSLGTDGGLYEQYF.

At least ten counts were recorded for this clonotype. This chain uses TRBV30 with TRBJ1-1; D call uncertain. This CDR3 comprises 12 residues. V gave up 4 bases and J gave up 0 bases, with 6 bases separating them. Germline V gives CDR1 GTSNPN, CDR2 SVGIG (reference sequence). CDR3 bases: TGTGCCTGGATCAAGATGAACACTGAAGCTTTCTTT. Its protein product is CAWIKMNTEAFF.

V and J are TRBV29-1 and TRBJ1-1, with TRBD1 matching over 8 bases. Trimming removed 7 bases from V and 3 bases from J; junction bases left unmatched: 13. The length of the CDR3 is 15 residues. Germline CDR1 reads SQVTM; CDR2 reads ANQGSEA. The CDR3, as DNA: TGCAGCGCCCCCGGACAGGGAGGATGGGACACTGAAGCTTTCTTT. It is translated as CSAPGQGGWDTEAFF.

The DNA of the CDR3 is TGCAGTGTAATGTACCAAGAGACCCAGTTCTTC. Translating it yields CSVMYQETQFF. The chain joins TRBV20-1 to TRBJ2-5; no definite D call. Judging by the DNA end, TRBJ2-1 fits better; the J call may be wrong. The CDR3 is made up of 11 amino acids. Germline V lookup: CDR1 DFQATT, CDR2 SNEGSKA (reference sequence).

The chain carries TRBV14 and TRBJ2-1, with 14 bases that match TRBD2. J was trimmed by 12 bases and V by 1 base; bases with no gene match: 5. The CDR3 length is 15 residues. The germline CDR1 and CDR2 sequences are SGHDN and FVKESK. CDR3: CASSQVGLAGVGQFF. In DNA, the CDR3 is TGTGCCAGCAGCCAAGTGGGACTAGCGGGAGTAGGGCAGTTCTTC.

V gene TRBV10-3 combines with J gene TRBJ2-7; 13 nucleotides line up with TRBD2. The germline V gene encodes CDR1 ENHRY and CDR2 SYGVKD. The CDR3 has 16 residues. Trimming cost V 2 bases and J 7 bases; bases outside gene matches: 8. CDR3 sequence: CAISEPLAGGRNEQYF. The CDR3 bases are TGTGCCATCAGTGAGCCACTAGCGGGGGGGAGGAATGAGCAGTACTTC.